This passage covers 3 T cell receptor beta chains from one sample sequenced in a study of T cells in narcolepsy listed by TCRdb under 2018. Libraries were prepared through the immunoSEQ multiplex PCR assay. Here the immuneACCESS table is served through TCRdb, limited to in-frame sequences with V and J called. Missing clones are a known gap in these copies; in checked studies unresolved V genes cover under half, and the rest lacks a known reason. This sample holds some 13,000 clones; roughly nine tenths were observed only once. The top ten clonotypes cover 1.7% of the sample. The sequencing sample was made of CD45RA- memory CD4+ T cells from PBMCs. The sample's cell subset or site label is to be understood as: memory T cells sorted ex vivo from peripheral blood. These receptors were taken from a human donor with narcolepsy.

The chain links TRBV11-2 to TRBJ2-1; D not certain. The CDR3 runs 11 residues. CDR1 is SGHAT, CDR2 FQNNGV, per germline. The V gene lost 5 bases and the J gene lost 7 bases, with 6 bases spanning the gap. CDR3: CASSPLNEQFF. CDR3 DNA: TGTGCCAGCAGCCCCTTAAATGAGCAGTTCTTC.

The chain employs TRBV6-1 and TRBJ2-7, with D perhaps matching TRBD2 (6 bases). V lost 7 bases and J lost 0, with 13 bases in between. In germline, CDR1 is MNHNS, CDR2 SASEGT. This CDR3 is built from 14 residues. The CDR3 DNA follows: TGTGCCAGCAACGGCGGGAAAAACTCCTACGAGCAGTACTTC. It is translated as CASNGGKNSYEQYF.

The chain combines TRBV11-2 with TRBJ2-7; 8 positions agree with TRBD2. Trimming at V came to 5 bases and at J to 2 bases, leaving 8 bases not matched to a gene. The CDR3 consists of 15 residues. Germline assignment: CDR1 SGHAT and CDR2 FQNNGV. CDR3 in DNA: TGTGCCAGCAGCCCCCCCGCGGGAGGCCCCTACGAGCAGTACTTC. Translating it yields CASSPPAGGPYEQYF.